This T cell receptor (beta chain) was captured by sequencing in a study of human T cells and chemical hapten exposure. The study extracted total RNA from unfractionated whole blood. Source study methods: Sample TCR counts, which ranged from roughly 20,000 to 750,000, had a median of approximately 95,000. One entry per CDR3 protein results from TCRdb running MiXCR on the 5' RACE reads. It is TCRdb's table, rather than the study itself, that gives the V and J calls and clone size. The profile covers under 150,000 distinct CDR3 sequences, with roughly 19% appearing a single time and roughly 2.8% taken by the ten largest. This clonotype was seen at least ten times. The CDR3 runs to 14 residues. Germline CDR1 reads MDHEN; CDR2 reads SYDVKM. The J segment lost 10 bases and the V segment lost 5 bases, leaving 7 bases of the junction unmatched.

This chain uses TRBV28 with TRBJ1-6, with 8 positions matching TRBD1. This clonotype was obtained from a human donor in good health. CDR3 sequence: CASSETGGSSPLHF. CDR3 DNA sequence: TGTGCCAGCAGTGAAACAGGGGGGTCATCACCCCTCCACTTT.